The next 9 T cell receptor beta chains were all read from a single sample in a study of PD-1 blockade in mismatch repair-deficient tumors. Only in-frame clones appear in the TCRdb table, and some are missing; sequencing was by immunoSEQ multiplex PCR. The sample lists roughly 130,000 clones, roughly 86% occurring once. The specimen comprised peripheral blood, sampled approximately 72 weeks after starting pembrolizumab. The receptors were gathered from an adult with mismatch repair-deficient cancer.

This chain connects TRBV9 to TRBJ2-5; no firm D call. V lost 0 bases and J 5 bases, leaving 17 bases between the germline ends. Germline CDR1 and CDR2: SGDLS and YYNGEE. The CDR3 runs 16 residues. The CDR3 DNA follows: TGTGCCAGCAGCGTAGCCTCTGGTTCTGAGGCGGAGACCCAGTACTTC. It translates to CASSVASGSEAETQYF. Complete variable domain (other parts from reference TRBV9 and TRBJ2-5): DSGVTQTPKHLITATGQRVTLRCSPRSGDLSVYWYQQSLDQGLQFLIQYYNGEERAKGNILERFSAQQFPDLHSELNLSSLELGDSALYFCASSVASGSEAETQYFGPGTRLLVL.

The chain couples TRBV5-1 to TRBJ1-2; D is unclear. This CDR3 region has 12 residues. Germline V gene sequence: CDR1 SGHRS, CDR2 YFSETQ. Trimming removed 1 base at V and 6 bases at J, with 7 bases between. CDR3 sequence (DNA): TGCGCCAGCAGCTTGTCGGCGGATGGCTACACCTTC. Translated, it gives CASSLSADGYTF.

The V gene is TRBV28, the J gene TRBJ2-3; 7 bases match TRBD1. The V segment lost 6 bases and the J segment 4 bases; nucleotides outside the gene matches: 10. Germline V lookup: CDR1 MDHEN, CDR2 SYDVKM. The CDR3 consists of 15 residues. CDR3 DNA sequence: TGTGCCAGCAGGGCGACAGGGTCTCTATCAGATACGCAGTATTTT. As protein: CASRATGSLSDTQYF.

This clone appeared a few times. The CDR3 DNA reads as TGCGCCAGCAGTGAGTCGCTCGGCGAGCAGTACTTC. Its protein product is CASSESLGEQYF. The rearrangement joins TRBV10-1 to TRBJ2-7, with no clear D. The CDR3 loop spans 12 amino acids. V was shortened by 0 bases and J by 6 bases, with 6 bases between the two germline ends. The germline gives CDR1 WNHNN, CDR2 SYGVQD (reference sequence).

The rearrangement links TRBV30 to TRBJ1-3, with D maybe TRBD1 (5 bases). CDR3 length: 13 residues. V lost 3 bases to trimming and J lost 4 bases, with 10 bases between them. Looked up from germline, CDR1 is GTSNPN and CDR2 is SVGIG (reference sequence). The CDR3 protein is CAWRWGLGNTIYF. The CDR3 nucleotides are TGTGCCTGGAGGTGGGGCTTGGGAAACACCATATATTTT.

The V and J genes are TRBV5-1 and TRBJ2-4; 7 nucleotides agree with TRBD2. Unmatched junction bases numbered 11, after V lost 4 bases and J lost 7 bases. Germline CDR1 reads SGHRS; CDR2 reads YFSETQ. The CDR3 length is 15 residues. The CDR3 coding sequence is TGCGCCAGCAGCCCGAATGGGGACTATTGGAACATTCAGTACTTC. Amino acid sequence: CASSPNGDYWNIQYF.

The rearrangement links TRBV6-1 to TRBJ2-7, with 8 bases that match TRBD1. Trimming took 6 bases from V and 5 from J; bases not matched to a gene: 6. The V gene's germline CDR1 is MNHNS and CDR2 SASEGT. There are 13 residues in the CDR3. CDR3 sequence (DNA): TGTGCCAGCAGGGAGACAGGGGACCACGAGCAGTACTTC. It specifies CASRETGDHEQYF.

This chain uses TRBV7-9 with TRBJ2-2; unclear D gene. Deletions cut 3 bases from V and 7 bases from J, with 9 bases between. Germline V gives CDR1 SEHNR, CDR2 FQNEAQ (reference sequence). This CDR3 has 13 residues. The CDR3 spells CASSFVGVGELFF. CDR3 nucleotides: TGTGCCAGCAGCTTCGTAGGAGTCGGGGAGCTGTTTTTT.

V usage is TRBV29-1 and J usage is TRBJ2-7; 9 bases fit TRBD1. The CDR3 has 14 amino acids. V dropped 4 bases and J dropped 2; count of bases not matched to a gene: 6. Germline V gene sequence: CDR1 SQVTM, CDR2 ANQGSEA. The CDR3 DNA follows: TGCAGCGTTGCCCTAAGGACAGGGGCCTACGAGCAGTACTTC. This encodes CSVALRTGAYEQYF.